This T cell receptor beta chain was sequenced during a study of blood T cell repertoires in COVID-19. Germline CDR1 and CDR2: LGHNA and YSLEER. The CDR3 has 16 residues. Trimming pared 0 bases from V and 2 bases from J, leaving 12 bases between. Here immunoSEQ multiplex PCR was the method, and the copy in TCRdb shows in-frame clones only, minus some. The sample yields 110,000 to 150,000 clones, 70% to 85% seen once. This chain uses TRBV4-3 with TRBJ2-3, with D possibly being TRBD2 (5 bases). The clonotype comes from a man in his fifties or sixties with active or convalescent COVID-19. Sequencing was performed on peripheral blood. The CDR3 coding sequence is TGCGCCAGCAGCCAAGATCTAAGCGGCTTCACAGATACGCAGTATTTT. This codes for CASSQDLSGFTDTQYF.